This T cell receptor (beta chain) appears in the sequencing data of a study of T cell repertoires in cytomegalovirus infection. As for this clonotype: What it recognizes is unknown.

The CDR3 totals 14 residues. Germline V gives CDR1 MNHNY, CDR2 SVGAGI (reference sequence). V was cut by 10 bases and J by 0 bases, with 14 bases left in between. In TCRdb, the reads were re-called with MiXCR into one record per CDR3 protein. Among 800,000 to 950,000 distinct CDR3 sequences listed, 32% were seen once. The sequencing here drew on cultured CD8+ T cells from PBMCs, taken from culture after CMV antigen stimulation. The TCR sequence derives from a human donor in good health (CMV status not recorded). Some clones in this sample may be carry-over from other donors' samples. J is TRBJ2-3 and V is TRBV6-6; D remains ambiguous. The CDR3 is CATQSKPSTDTQYF. Written as DNA, the CDR3 is TGTGCCACCCAATCGAAACCCAGCACAGATACGCAGTATTTT.